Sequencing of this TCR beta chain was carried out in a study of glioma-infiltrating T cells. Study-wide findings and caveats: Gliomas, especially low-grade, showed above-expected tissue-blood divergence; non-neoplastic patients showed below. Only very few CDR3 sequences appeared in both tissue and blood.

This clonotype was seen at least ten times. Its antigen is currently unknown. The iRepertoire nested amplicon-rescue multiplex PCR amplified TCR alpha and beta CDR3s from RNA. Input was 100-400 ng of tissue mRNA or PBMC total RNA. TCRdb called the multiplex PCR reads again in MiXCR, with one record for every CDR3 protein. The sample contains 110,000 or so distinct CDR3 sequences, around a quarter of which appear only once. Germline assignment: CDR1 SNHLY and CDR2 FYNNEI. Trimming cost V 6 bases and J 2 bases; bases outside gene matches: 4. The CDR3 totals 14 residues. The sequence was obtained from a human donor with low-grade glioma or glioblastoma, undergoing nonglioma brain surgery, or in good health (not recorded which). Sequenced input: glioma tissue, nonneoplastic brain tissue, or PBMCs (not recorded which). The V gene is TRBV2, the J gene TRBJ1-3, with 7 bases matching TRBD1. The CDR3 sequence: CASSQTGTGNTIYF. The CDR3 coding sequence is TGTGCCAGCAGCCAGACAGGGACTGGAAACACCATATATTTT.